Reported below is one TCR beta chain. The data originate from a study of blood T cell repertoires in COVID-19. Study details: Sources were T cells, B-cell-depleted T cells, or PBMCs; the material itself was cDNA or gDNA.

This CDR3 has 13 amino acids. The V gene's germline CDR1 is MNHEY and CDR2 SVGAGI. V was clipped by 8 bases and J by 2 bases, with 12 bases between them. The assay was immunoSEQ multiplex PCR, and TCRdb's table has in-frame clones only and misses some. Of 200,000 to 250,000 clones listed, around 90% were seen once; the top ten hold roughly 1.5%. J is TRBJ1-1 and V is TRBV6-5; D is perhaps TRBD1 (5 bases). Sequencing was carried out using peripheral blood. This receptor was obtained from a man aged 18 to 35 with active or convalescent COVID-19. The CDR3 region has the DNA TGTGCCAGCTGGGGCCCGGTTAACACTGAAGCTTTCTTT. As protein: CASWGPVNTEAFF.